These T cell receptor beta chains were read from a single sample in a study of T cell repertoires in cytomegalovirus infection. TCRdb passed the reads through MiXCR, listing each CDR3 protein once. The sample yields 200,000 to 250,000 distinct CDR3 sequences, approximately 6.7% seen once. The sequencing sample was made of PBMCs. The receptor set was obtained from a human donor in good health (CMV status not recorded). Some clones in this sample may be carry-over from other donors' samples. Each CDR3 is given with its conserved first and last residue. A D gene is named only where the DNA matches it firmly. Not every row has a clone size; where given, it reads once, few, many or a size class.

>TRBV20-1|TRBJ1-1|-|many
CSARVSQLNTEAFF
TGCAGTGCTAGAGTTTCGCAATTGAACACTGAAGCTTTCTTT
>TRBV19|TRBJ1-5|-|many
CASTVEWGQPQHF
TGTGCCAGTACGGTGGAGTGGGGCCAGCCCCAGCATTTT
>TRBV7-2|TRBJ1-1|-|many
CASSFKAAFGMNTEAFF
TGTGCCAGCAGCTTCAAGGCAGCCTTCGGGATGAACACTGAAGCTTTCTTT
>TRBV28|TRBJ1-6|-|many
CASMSGAAPLHF
TGTGCCAGCATGTCAGGGGCTGCACCCCTCCACTTT
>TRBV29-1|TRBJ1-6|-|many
CSARQFYNSPLHF
TGCAGCGCACGACAGTTTTATAATTCACCCCTCCACTTT
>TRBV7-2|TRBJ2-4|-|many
CASSLAQGLAKNIQYF
TGTGCCAGCAGCTTAGCTCAGGGATTAGCCAAAAACATTCAGTACTTC
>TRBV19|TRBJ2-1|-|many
CASGDFNEQFF
TGTGCCAGTGGCGACTTCAATGAGCAGTTCTTC
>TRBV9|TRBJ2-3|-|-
CASSVMGVPADTQYF
TGTGCCAGCAGCGTCATGGGGGTTCCCGCAGATACGCAGTATTTT
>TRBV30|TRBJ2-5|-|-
CAWSVPSGRIETQYF
TGTGCCTGGAGTGTACCTTCAGGGAGGATCGAGACCCAGTACTTC
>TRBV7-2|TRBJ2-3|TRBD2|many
CASGSGDTQYF
TGTGCCAGCGGCAGCGGGGACACGCAGTATTTT
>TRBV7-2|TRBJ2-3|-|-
CASSLSSIPDTQYF
TGTGCCAGCAGCTTGTCCAGTATTCCAGATACGCAGTATTTT
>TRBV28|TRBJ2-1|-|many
CASREGGSYNEQFF
TGTGCCAGCAGGGAGGGTGGCTCCTACAATGAGCAGTTCTTC
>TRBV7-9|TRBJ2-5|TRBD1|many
CASSSPRDRGKGTQYF
TGTGCCAGCAGCTCACCCCGGGACAGGGGAAAGGGGACCCAGTACTTC
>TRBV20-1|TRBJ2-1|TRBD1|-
CSAPETGANEQFF
TGCAGTGCCCCAGAGACAGGGGCTAATGAGCAGTTCTTC
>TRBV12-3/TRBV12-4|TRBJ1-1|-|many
CASSRNRGWNTEAFF
TGTGCCAGCAGTAGGAATCGGGGATGGAACACTGAAGCTTTCTTT
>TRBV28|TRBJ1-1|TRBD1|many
CASSEWGQGPTEAFF
TGTGCCAGCTCAGAATGGGGACAGGGACCCACTGAAGCTTTCTTT
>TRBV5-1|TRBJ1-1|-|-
CASSFGGGGQSNTEAFF
TGCGCCAGCAGCTTTGGGGGGGGGGGCCAGTCGAACACTGAAGCTTTCTTT
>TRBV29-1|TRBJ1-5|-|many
CSAESGKNQPQHF
TGCAGCGCGGAGTCAGGGAAAAATCAGCCCCAGCATTTT
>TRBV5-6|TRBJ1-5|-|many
CASSFALDGNQPQHF
TGTGCCAGCAGCTTCGCCTTGGACGGCAATCAGCCCCAGCATTTT
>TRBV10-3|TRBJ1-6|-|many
CAIRKGLESPLHF
TGTGCCATCAGGAAGGGTTTGGAATCACCCCTCCACTTT
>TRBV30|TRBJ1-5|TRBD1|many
CAWSPPGQGANQPQHF
TGTGCCTGGAGCCCACCGGGACAGGGGGCGAATCAGCCCCAGCATTTT
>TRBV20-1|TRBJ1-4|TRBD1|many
CSARIPDRINEKLFF
TGCAGTGCTAGAATACCGGACAGGATTAATGAAAAACTGTTTTTT
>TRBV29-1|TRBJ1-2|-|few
CSVDEGNYGYTF
TGCAGCGTTGATGAGGGAAACTATGGCTACACCTTC
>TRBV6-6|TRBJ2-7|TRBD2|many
CATLREANSYEQYF
TGTGCCACACTGCGGGAGGCAAACTCCTACGAGCAGTACTTC
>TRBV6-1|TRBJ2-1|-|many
CASSVSSSFNEQFF
TGTGCCAGCAGTGTTAGTAGTAGTTTCAATGAGCAGTTCTTC
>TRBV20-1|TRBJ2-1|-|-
CSARPGAIIYNEQFF
TGCAGTGCTAGACCGGGGGCTATAATCTACAATGAGCAGTTCTTC
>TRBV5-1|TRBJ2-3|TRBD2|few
CASSLASGGSFFTDTQYF
TGCGCCAGCAGCTTGGCCAGCGGGGGGTCCTTCTTCACAGATACGCAGTATTTT
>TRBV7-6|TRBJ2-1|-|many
CASSYDGGGEQFF
TGTGCCAGCAGCTATGATGGGGGCGGTGAGCAGTTCTTC
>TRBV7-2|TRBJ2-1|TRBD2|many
CASSKSGDSYNEQFF
TGTGCCAGCAGCAAGAGCGGGGACTCCTACAATGAGCAGTTCTTC
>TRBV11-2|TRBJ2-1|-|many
CASSLDLRDTGYNEQFF
TGTGCCAGCAGCTTAGATCTCCGGGACACCGGTTACAATGAGCAGTTCTTC
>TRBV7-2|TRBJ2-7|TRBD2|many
CASSLATSGRYEQYF
TGTGCCAGCAGCTTAGCGACTAGCGGCCGCTACGAGCAGTACTTC
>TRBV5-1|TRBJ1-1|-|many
CASSLEGLGGTEAFF
TGCGCCAGCAGCTTGGAAGGTCTCGGGGGCACTGAAGCTTTCTTT
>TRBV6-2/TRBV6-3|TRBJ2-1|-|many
CATRPYTNEQFF
TGTGCCACTCGCCCATACACGAATGAGCAGTTCTTC
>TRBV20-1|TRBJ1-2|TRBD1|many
CSAKHLDRGNGYTF
TGCAGTGCTAAACACCTGGACAGGGGAAACGGCTACACCTTC
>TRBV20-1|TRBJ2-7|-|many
CSAPGPGADEQYF
TGCAGTGCCCCGGGACCTGGGGCGGACGAGCAGTACTTC
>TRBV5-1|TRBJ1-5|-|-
CASSLGGQRNQPQHF
TGCGCCAGCAGCTTGGGAGGACAGCGGAATCAGCCCCAGCATTTT
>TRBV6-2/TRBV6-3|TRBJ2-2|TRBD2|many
CASSRDGGTNTGELFF
TGTGCCAGCAGCAGGGACGGGGGGACTAACACCGGGGAGCTGTTTTTT
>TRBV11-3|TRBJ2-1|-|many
CASSGDSPGEQFF
TGTGCCAGCAGCGGGGACTCCCCAGGTGAGCAGTTCTTC
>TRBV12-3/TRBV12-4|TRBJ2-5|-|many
CASRPDSQETQYF
TGTGCCAGCAGACCGGACAGCCAAGAGACCCAGTACTTC
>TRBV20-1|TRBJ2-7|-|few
CSARTPRAYEQYF
TGCAGTGCTCGAACTCCCAGGGCCTACGAGCAGTACTTC